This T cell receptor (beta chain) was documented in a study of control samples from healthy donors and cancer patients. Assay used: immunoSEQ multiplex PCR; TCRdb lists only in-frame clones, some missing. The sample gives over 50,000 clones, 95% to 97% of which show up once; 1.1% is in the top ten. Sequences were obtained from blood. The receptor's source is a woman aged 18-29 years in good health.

The CDR3, as DNA: TGTGCCAGCGGGTCCACCGGGACAGGGGGGAAACTGTTTTTT. Its translation: CASGSTGTGGKLFF. This rearrangement joins TRBV28 to TRBJ1-4, with 11 bases that match TRBD1. Germline loops: CDR1 MDHEN, CDR2 SYDVKM. V shed 8 bases and J 11 bases; nucleotides not matched to a gene: 10. The CDR3 has 14 amino acids.